This note documents a single TCR beta chain sequence. Its antigen is not known. One end of the junction varies from germline; a read error may be responsible. These data originate in a study of prognosis after radiotherapy for stage I lung cancer. The overall study: Tumors proved to be squamous cell carcinoma in several patients and represented adenocarcinoma in about a dozen.

Points from the study as a whole: Differential TRBV and TRBJ gene usage was reported between patients with metastases and patients without them.

The V gene's germline CDR1 is MNHEY and CDR2 SVGEGT. The CDR3 consists of 18 residues. Template was genomic DNA; TCR beta CDR3 amplified in two multiplex PCR rounds. Amplification during the initial PCR round employed primers specific to each TRBV and TRBJ gene. TCRdb passed the multiplex PCR reads through MiXCR, listing each CDR3 protein once. The sample holds around 31,000 distinct CDR3 sequences, about half seen once. For each of two time points, a roughly 5.8-milliliter draw of peripheral blood was taken. This specimen consisted of PBMCs, obtained before or after stereotactic body radiation therapy (not recorded which). The clonotype originates from a donor of 50 years or more with non-small cell lung cancer. The chain has TRBV6-2 or TRBV6-3 and TRBJ2-6, with 13 bases that match TRBD2. The CDR3 coding sequence is TGTGCCAGCAGTTACATACTAGCGGGAGGGTCTGGGTCCAACGTCCTGACTTTC. Its translation: CASSYILAGGSGSNVLTF.